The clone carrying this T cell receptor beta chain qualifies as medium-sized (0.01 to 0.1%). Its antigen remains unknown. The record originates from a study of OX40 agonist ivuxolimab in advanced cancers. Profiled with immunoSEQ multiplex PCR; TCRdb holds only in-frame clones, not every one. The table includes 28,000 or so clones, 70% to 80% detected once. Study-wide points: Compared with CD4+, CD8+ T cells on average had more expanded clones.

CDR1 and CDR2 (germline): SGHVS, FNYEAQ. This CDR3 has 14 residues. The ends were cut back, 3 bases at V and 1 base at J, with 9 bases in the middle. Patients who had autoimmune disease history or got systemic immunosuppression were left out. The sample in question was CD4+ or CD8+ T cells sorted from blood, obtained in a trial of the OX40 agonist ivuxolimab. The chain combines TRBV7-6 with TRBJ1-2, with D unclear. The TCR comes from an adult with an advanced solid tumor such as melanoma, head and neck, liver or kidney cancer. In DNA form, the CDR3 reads TGTGCCAGCAGCTTTACCCCAGATAACTATGGCTACACCTTC. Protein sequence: CASSFTPDNYGYTF. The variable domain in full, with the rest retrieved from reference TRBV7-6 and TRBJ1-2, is GAGVSQSPRYKVTKRGQDVALRCDPISGHVSLYWYRQALGQGPEFLTYFNYEAQQDKSGLPNDRFSAERPEGSISTLTIQRTEQRDSAMYRCASSFTPDNYGYTFGSGTRLTVV.